The 9 T cell receptor beta chains listed next were all sequenced from one sample in a study of OX40 agonist ivuxolimab in advanced cancers. Assay used: immunoSEQ multiplex PCR; TCRdb lists only in-frame clones, some missing. Among roughly 53,000 clones listed, roughly nine tenths were seen once. The sample was CD4+ or CD8+ T cells sorted from blood, taken in a trial of the OX40 agonist ivuxolimab. Receptor source: an adult with an advanced solid tumor such as melanoma, head and neck, liver or kidney cancer.

In this sample, this clone turned up a few times. The chain uses TRBV5-8 and TRBJ1-1; TRBD1 agrees at 7 bases. The CDR3 has 15 residues. The V segment lost 4 bases and the J segment 2 bases; nucleotides outside the gene matches: 8. Germline-derived CDR1 and CDR2 are SGHTS and YDEGEE. Written as DNA, the CDR3 is TGTGCCAGCAGCCTGCTAGGGACAGTTAACACTGAAGCTTTCTTT. This codes for CASSLLGTVNTEAFF.

V and J are TRBV6-5 and TRBJ2-1; no firm D call. The length of the CDR3 is 15 residues. The germline V and J ends were trimmed by 2 bases and 0 bases, with 8 bases remaining between them. CDR1 and CDR2 from the germline V gene are MNHEY and SVGAGI. The CDR3 DNA reads TGTGCCAGCAGTTACGATACGGTCTCCTACAATGAGCAGTTCTTC. Protein sequence: CASSYDTVSYNEQFF.

The chain is built from TRBV27 and TRBJ1-2, with TRBD1 matching over 7 bases. The J segment lost 3 bases and the V segment lost 6 bases, leaving 4 bases of the junction unmatched. This CDR3 contains 13 residues. From germline, CDR1 is MNHEY and CDR2 SMNVEV (reference sequence). CDR3 in DNA: TGTGCCAGCAGCCAAACAGGGGACTATGGCTACACCTTC. Its translation is CASSQTGDYGYTF.

The chain is built from TRBV15 and TRBJ2-7; TRBD2 aligns across 15 bases. Losses at the gene ends were 5 bases for V and 7 bases for J; bases not matched to a gene: 12. Germline V gene sequence: CDR1 LNHNV, CDR2 YYDKDF (reference sequence). The CDR3 loop spans 17 amino acids. The CDR3 region has the DNA TGTGCCACCAGCCCGCCGGGACTAGCGGGGGGCCTACGTGAGCAGTACTTC. It encodes CATSPPGLAGGLREQYF.

The chain combines TRBV27 with TRBJ1-1, with D hard to call. V lost 4 bases and J lost 0, with 6 bases in between. The V gene's germline CDR1 is MNHEY and CDR2 SMNVEV (reference sequence). This CDR3 spans 13 amino acids. This CDR3 reads CASSSVMNTEAFF. CDR3 nucleotides: TGTGCCAGCAGTTCCGTGATGAACACTGAAGCTTTCTTT.

V gene TRBV5-1 combines with J gene TRBJ1-2; D is perhaps TRBD1 (5 bases). The CDR3 consists of 15 residues. Germline V lookup: CDR1 SGHRS, CDR2 YFSETQ. Trimming removed 5 bases at V and 5 bases at J, with 19 bases between. For the CDR3, the DNA is TGCGCCAGCAGAATGAGCAGGGATGGGTTTTATGGCTACACCTTC. Translating gives CASRMSRDGFYGYTF.

This clone came up once. One end of the junction is discordant with germline, which a read error may explain. The chain joins TRBV4-1 to TRBJ2-7, with D perhaps given as TRBD1 or TRBD2 (5 bases each). The CDR3 contains 15 residues. Germline loops: CDR1 MGHRA, CDR2 YSYEKL. DNA of the CDR3: TGTGCCAGCAGCCCGGACCTGAGGGGCTCCTACGAGCAGTACTTC. The encoded protein is CASSPDLRGSYEQYF.

The rearrangement joins TRBV5-4 to TRBJ2-3; D uncertain. Trimming removed 5 bases from V and 0 bases from J, with 10 bases in between. The CDR3 is 14 amino acids. In germline, CDR1 is SGHNT, CDR2 YYREEE (reference sequence). CDR3 DNA: TGTGCCAGCAGACCGACGGCCAGCACAGATACGCAGTATTTT. Translating it yields CASRPTASTDTQYF.

This rearrangement joins TRBV28 to TRBJ2-5, with 8 nucleotides matching TRBD2. The V gene's germline CDR1 is MDHEN and CDR2 SYDVKM. J was trimmed by 5 bases and V by 5 bases; bases with no gene match: 13. The CDR3 contains 16 residues. This CDR3 is CASSQTPGTRLETQYF. CDR3 DNA sequence: TGTGCCAGCAGTCAAACCCCCGGGACTAGGCTGGAGACCCAGTACTTC.